These T cell receptor beta chains were read from a single sample in a study of blood T cell repertoires in COVID-19. Assay used: immunoSEQ multiplex PCR; TCRdb lists only in-frame clones, some missing. The sample lists 80,000 to 100,000 clones; approximately 84% were seen once. The sample taken for sequencing was peripheral blood. Every receptor here comes from a man in his 60s with acute or convalescent COVID-19. CDR3s include the opening cysteine and the closing phenylalanine or tryptophan. D genes are given only for firm matches. Clone size appears in some rows only: once, few, many, or a class for an expanded clone.

.,TRBJ1-5,.,TRBV27,CASSLGSEGQPQHF,TGTGCCAGCAGTTTAGGGTCCGAGGGTCAGCCCCAGCATTTT
.,TRBJ2-5,.,TRBV7-9,CASSLAGRGETQYF,TGTGCCAGCAGCTTAGCTGGTAGGGGAGAGACCCAGTACTTC
.,TRBJ1-2,TRBD1,TRBV6-5,CASKGTGGIYGYTF,TGTGCCAGCAAGGGGACAGGGGGAATCTATGGCTACACCTTC
.,TRBJ1-1,TRBD1,TRBV5-5,CASSVRGPTEAFF,TGTGCCAGCAGTGTCAGGGGGCCCACTGAAGCTTTCTTT
.,TRBJ2-1,.,TRBV19,CASSMTVNNEQFF,TGTGCCAGTAGCATGACAGTAAACAATGAGCAGTTCTTC
.,TRBJ1-2,.,TRBV15,CATSRLIQGKDGYTF,TGTGCCACCAGCAGATTAATTCAGGGAAAAGATGGCTACACCTTC
once,TRBJ2-1,.,TRBV20-1,CSRGFYNEQFF,TGCAGTAGAGGCTTCTACAATGAGCAGTTCTTC
once,TRBJ1-4,TRBD1,TRBV30,CAWSGQGPNEKLFF,TGTGCCTGGAGTGGACAGGGCCCTAATGAAAAACTGTTTTTT
.,TRBJ2-7,.,TRBV27,CASSFDRLTYEQYF,TGTGCCAGCAGTTTCGACAGGCTTACCTACGAGCAGTACTTC
.,TRBJ1-2,TRBD1,TRBV6-2/TRBV6-3,CASSTGGVIYGYTF,TGTGCCAGCAGTACAGGGGGCGTTATCTATGGCTACACCTTC
.,TRBJ2-1,.,TRBV5-6,CASSLRDEQFF,TGTGCCAGCAGCTTACGAGATGAGCAGTTCTTC
.,TRBJ2-1,.,TRBV7-2,CASSLVPVTRGGYNEQFF,TGTGCCAGCAGCTTAGTCCCGGTAACTAGGGGGGGCTACAATGAGCAGTTCTTC
.,TRBJ2-1,TRBD2,TRBV7-3,CASSLTASGGPQMSYNEQFF,TGTGCCAGCAGCCTCACGGCTAGCGGGGGGCCGCAAATGTCGTACAATGAGCAGTTCTTC
.,TRBJ2-2,.,TRBV30,CVSQVANTGELFF,TGTGTAAGCCAGGTCGCGAACACCGGGGAGCTGTTTTTT
.,TRBJ2-7,.,TRBV4-1,CASSQTSGSYYEQYF,TGCGCCAGCAGCCAAACAAGTGGCAGTTACTACGAGCAGTACTTC
.,TRBJ2-2,TRBD2,TRBV10-1,CASSESTGGNGGELFF,TGCGCCAGCAGTGAGTCAACGGGGGGGAACGGCGGGGAGCTGTTTTTT
once,TRBJ2-1,.,TRBV6-4,CASSDGGANEQFF,TGTGCCAGCAGTGACGGGGGGGCCAATGAGCAGTTCTTC
.,TRBJ1-5,.,TRBV27,CASSFDSRQPQHF,TGTGCCAGCAGTTTCGACTCTCGTCAGCCCCAGCATTTT
many,TRBJ2-7,.,TRBV5-1,CASSYDSTAYYEQYF,TGCGCCAGCAGCTATGACAGCACTGCATACTACGAGCAGTACTTC
.,TRBJ2-2,TRBD2,TRBV5-4,CASSLAGYDDIGELFF,TGTGCCAGCAGCTTAGCGGGATATGATGATATCGGGGAGCTGTTTTTT
.,TRBJ2-7,.,TRBV2,CASSEGGYEQYF,TGTGCCAGCAGTGAGGGGGGATACGAGCAGTACTTC
.,TRBJ2-3,TRBD1,TRBV5-1,CASSLSGQGADTQYF,TGCGCCAGCAGCCTATCGGGACAGGGCGCAGATACGCAGTATTTT
few,TRBJ2-5,.,TRBV7-9,CASSLDEGPPAQETQYF,TGTGCCAGCAGCTTAGACGAGGGTCCCCCTGCTCAAGAGACCCAGTACTTC
once,TRBJ2-1,TRBD2,TRBV7-9,CASSLARGLAGANEQFF,TGTGCCAGCAGCTTAGCGAGGGGCTTAGCGGGAGCAAATGAGCAGTTCTTC
few,TRBJ2-5,TRBD1,TRBV5-1,CASSSTGQVRETQYF,TGCGCCAGCAGCTCGACAGGGCAAGTAAGGGAGACCCAGTACTTC
few,TRBJ1-5,TRBD1,TRBV10-3,CAISEDRGGNQPQHF,TGTGCCATCAGTGAGGACAGGGGAGGCAATCAGCCCCAGCATTTT
.,TRBJ1-5,.,TRBV18,CASSSLARTNSNQPQHF,TGTGCCAGCTCATCTTTGGCCAGGACAAATAGCAATCAGCCCCAGCATTTT